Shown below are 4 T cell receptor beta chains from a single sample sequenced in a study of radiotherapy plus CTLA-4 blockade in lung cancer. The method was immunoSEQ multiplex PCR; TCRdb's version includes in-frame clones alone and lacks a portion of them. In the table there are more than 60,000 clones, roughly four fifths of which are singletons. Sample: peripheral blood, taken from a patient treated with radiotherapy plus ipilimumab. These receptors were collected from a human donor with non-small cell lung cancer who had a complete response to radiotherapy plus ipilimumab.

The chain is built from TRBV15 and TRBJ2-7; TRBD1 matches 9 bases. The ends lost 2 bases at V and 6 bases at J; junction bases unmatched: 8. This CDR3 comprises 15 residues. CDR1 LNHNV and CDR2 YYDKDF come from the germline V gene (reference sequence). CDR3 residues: CATSRTGTGYGEQYF. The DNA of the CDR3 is TGTGCCACCAGCAGAACCGGGACAGGGTACGGCGAGCAGTACTTC.

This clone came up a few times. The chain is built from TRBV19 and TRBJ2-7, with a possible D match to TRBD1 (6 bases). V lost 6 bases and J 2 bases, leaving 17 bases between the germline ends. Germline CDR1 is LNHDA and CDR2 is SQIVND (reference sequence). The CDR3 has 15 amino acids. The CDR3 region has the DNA TGTGCCAGTAGCGCCGGGACAACCAGGGCCTACGAGCAGTACTTC. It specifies CASSAGTTRAYEQYF.

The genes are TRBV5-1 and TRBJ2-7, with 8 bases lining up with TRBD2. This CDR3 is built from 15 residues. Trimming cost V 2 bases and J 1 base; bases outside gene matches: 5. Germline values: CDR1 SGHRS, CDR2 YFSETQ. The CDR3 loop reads CASSLGLASSYEQYF. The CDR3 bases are TGCGCCAGCAGCTTAGGACTAGCTTCATCCTACGAGCAGTACTTC.

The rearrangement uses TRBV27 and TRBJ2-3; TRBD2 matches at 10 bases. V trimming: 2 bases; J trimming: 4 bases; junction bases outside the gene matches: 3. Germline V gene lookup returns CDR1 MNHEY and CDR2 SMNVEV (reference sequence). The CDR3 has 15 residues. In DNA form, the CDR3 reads TGTGCCAGCAGTTTAAGGCTAGCGGGAGCAGATACGCAGTATTTT. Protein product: CASSLRLAGADTQYF.